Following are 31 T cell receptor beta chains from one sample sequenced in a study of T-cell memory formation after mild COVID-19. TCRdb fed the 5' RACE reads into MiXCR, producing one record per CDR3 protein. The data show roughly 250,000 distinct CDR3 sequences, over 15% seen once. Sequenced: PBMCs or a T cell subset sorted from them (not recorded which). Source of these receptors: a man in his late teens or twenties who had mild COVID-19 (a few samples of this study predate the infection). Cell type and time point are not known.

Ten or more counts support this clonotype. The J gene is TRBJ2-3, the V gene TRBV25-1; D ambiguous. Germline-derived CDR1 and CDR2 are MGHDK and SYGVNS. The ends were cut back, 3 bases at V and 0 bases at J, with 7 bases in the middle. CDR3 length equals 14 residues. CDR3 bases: TGTGCCAGCAGTGATCGGCCTAGCACAGATACGCAGTATTTT. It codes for CASSDRPSTDTQYF.

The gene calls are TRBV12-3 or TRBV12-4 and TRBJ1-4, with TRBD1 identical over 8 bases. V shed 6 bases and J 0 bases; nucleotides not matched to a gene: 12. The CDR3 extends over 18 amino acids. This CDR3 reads CASSYTQGALTTNEKLFF. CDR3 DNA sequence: TGTGCCAGCAGCTACACGCAGGGGGCCCTGACAACTAATGAAAAACTGTTTTTT.

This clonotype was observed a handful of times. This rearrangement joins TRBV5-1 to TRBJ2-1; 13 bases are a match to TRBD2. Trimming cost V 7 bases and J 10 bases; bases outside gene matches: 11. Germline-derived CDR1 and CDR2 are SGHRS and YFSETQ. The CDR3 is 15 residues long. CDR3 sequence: CASRITSGGVYEQFF. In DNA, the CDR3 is TGCGCCAGCCGCATAACTAGCGGGGGGGTTTACGAGCAGTTCTTC.

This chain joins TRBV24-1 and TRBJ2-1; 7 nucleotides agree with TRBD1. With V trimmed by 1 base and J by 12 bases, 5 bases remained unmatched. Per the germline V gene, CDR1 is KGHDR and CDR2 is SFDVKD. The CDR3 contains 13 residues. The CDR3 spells CATSDLQGRRQFF. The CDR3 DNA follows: TGTGCCACCAGTGATTTACAGGGGCGCCGGCAGTTCTTC.

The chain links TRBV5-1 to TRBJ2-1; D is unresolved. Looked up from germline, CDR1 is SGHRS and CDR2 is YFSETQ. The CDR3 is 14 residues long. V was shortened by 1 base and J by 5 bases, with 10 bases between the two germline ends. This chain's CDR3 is CASSLNAANNEQFF. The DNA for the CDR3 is TGCGCCAGCAGCTTGAACGCTGCAAACAATGAGCAGTTCTTC.

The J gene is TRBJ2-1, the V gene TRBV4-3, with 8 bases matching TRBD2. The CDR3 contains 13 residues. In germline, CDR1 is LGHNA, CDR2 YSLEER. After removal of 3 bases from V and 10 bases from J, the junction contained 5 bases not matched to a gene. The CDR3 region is CASSHGLAGEQFF. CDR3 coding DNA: TGCGCCAGCAGCCACGGACTAGCCGGGGAGCAGTTCTTC.

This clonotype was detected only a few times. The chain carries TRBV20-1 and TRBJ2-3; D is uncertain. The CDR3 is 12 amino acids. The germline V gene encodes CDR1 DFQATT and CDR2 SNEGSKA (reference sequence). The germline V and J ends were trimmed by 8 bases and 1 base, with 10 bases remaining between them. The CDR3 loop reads CSSEYRTDTQYF. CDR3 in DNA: TGCAGTTCTGAGTATCGCACAGATACGCAGTATTTT.

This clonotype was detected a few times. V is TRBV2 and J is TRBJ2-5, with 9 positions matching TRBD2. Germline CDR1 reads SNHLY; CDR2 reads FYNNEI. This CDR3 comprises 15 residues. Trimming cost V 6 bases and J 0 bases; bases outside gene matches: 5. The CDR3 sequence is CASRGTSRDQETQYF. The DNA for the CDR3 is TGTGCCAGCAGAGGGACTAGCAGAGACCAAGAGACCCAGTACTTC. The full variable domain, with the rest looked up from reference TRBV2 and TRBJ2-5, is EPEVTQTPSHQVTQMGQEVILRCVPISNHLYFYWYRQILGQKVEFLVSFYNNEISEKSEIFDDQFSVERPDGSNFTLKIRSTKLEDSAMYFCASRGTSRDQETQYFGPGTRLLVL.

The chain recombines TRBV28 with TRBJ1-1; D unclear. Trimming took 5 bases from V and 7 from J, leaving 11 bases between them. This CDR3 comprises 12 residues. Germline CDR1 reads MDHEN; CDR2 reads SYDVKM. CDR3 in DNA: TGTGCCAGCAGTCAGGCGGAAGGTGAAGCTTTCTTT. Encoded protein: CASSQAEGEAFF.

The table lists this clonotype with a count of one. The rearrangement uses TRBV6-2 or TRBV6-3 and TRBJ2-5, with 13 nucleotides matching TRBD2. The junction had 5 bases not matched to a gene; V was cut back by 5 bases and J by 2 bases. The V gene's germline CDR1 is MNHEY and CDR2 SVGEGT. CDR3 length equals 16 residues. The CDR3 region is CASSPTSGGLQETQYF. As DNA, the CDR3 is TGTGCCAGCAGTCCGACTAGCGGGGGGCTACAAGAGACCCAGTACTTC.

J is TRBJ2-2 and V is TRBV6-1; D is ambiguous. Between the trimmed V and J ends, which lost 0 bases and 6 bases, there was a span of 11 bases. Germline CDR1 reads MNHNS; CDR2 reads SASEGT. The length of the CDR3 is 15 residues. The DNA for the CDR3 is TGTGCCAGCAGTGAAGCGGGTAGGGTGGCCGGGGAGCTGTTTTTT. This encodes CASSEAGRVAGELFF.

The CDR3 nucleotides are TGCGCCAGCAGCCTCGCTCGGGGGTCCTGGGCCTACGAGCAGTACTTC. It encodes CASSLARGSWAYEQYF. The chain joins TRBV4-3 to TRBJ2-7; tentatively, D is TRBD2 (6 bases). The germline V gene has CDR1 LGHNA and CDR2 YSLEER. Trimming stripped 4 bases from V and 2 bases from J, with 18 bases between. The CDR3 sequence is 16 residues long.

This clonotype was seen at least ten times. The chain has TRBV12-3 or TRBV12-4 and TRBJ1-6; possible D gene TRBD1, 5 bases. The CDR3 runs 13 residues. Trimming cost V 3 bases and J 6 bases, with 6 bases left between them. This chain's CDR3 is CASSLRGNSPLHF. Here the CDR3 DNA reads TGTGCCAGCAGTTTGAGGGGTAATTCACCCCTCCACTTT.

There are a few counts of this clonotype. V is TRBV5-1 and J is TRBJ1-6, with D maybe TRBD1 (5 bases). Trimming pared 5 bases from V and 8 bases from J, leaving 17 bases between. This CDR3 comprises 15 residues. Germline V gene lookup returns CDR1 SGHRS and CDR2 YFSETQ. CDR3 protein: CASRDSGTGYSPLHF. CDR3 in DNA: TGCGCCAGCAGGGACTCCGGGACTGGGTATTCACCCCTCCACTTT.

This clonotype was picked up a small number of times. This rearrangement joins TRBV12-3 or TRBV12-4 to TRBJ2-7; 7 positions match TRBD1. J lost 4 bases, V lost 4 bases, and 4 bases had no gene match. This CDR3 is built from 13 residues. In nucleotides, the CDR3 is TGTGCCAGCAGTTATAACAGGGGTTACGAGCAGTACTTC. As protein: CASSYNRGYEQYF.

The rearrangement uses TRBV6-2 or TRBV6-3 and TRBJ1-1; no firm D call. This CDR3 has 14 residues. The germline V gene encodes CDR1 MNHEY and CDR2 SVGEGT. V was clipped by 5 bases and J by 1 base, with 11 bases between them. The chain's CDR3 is CASSDPPGNTEAFF. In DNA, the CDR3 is TGTGCCAGCAGTGACCCCCCAGGGAACACTGAAGCTTTCTTT.

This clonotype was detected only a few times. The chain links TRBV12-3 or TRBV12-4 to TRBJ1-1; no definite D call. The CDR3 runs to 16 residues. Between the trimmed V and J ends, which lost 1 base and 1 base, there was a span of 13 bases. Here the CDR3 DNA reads TGTGCCAGCAGTTTAGTATTCAGACCGCCGAACACTGAAGCTTTCTTT. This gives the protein CASSLVFRPPNTEAFF.

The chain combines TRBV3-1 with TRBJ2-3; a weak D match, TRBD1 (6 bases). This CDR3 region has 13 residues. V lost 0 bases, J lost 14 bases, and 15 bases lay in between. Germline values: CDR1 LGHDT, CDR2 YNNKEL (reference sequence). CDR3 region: CASSQDRGSFPYF. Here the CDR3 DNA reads TGTGCCAGCAGCCAAGATAGGGGGTCTTTTCCGTATTTT.

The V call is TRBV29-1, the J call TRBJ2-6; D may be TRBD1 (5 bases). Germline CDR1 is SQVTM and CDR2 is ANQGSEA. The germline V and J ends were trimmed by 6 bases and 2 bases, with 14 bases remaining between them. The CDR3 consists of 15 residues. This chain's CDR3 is CSVALLDTGANVLTF. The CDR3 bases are TGCAGCGTAGCGCTTCTGGACACTGGGGCCAACGTCCTGACTTTC.

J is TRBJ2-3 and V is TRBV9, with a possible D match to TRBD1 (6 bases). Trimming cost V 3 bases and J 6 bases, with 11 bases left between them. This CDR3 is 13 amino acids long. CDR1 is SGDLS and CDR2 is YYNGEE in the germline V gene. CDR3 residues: CASSGQGSDTQYF. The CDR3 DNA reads TGTGCCAGCAGCGGTCAGGGGTCGGATACGCAGTATTTT.

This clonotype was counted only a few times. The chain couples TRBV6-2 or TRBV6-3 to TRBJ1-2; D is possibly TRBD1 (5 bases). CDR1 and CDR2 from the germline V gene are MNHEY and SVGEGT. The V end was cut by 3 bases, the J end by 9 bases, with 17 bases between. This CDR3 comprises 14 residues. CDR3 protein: CASSYSGLLSSYTF. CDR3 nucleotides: TGTGCCAGCAGTTATTCGGGGCTTTTAAGCAGCTACACCTTC.

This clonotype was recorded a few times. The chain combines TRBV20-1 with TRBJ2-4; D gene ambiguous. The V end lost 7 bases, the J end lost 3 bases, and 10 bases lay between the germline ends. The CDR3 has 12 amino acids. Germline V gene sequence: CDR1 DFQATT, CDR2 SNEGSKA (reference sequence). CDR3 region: CSGSEVKNIQYF. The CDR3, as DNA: TGCAGTGGGAGTGAGGTCAAAAACATTCAGTACTTC.

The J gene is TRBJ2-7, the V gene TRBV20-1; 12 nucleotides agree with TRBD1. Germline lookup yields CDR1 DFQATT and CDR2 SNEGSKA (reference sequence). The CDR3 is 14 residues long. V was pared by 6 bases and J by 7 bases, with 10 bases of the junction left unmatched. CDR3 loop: CSARPGTGGREQYF. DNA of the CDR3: TGCAGTGCGCGTCCCGGGACAGGGGGCCGAGAGCAGTACTTC.

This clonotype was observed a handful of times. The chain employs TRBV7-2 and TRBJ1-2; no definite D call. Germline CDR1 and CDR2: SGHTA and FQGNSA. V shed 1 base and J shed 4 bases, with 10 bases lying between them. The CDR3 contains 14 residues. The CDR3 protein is CASSLVAGSYGYTF. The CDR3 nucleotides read TGTGCCAGCAGCTTAGTCGCGGGATCCTATGGCTACACCTTC.

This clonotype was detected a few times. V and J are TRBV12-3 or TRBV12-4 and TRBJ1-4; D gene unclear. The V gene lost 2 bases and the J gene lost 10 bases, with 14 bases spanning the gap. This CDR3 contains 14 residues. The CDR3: CASSLRSSGRKLFF. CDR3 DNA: TGTGCCAGCAGTTTAAGGTCCTCGGGCCGAAAACTGTTTTTT.

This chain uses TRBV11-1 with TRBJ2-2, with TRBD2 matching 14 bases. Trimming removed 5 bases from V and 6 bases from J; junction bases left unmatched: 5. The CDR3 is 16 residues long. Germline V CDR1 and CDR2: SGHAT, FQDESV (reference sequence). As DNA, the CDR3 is TGTGCCAGCAGCCGACGGGGACTAGCGGGGGCCGGGGAGCTGTTTTTT. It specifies CASSRRGLAGAGELFF.

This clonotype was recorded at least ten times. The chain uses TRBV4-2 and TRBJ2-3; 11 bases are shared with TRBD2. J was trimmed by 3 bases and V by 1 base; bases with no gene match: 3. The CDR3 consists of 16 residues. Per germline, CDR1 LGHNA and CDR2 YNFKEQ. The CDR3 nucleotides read TGTGCCAGCAGCCAAGGCGTAGCGGGGGGGACAGATACGCAGTATTTT. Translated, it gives CASSQGVAGGTDTQYF.

The CDR3: CASSLFRGSNEAFF. In DNA form, the CDR3 reads TGTGCCAGCAGCTTATTCAGGGGCTCTAATGAAGCTTTCTTT. This rearrangement joins TRBV7-2 to TRBJ1-1; possibly TRBD1 for D (6 bases). V was cut by 2 bases and J by 7 bases, with 14 bases left in between. CDR1 is SGHTA and CDR2 is FQGNSA in the germline V gene. CDR3 length equals 14 residues. Full variable domain (rest looked up from reference TRBV7-2 and TRBJ1-1): GAGVSQSPSNKVTEKGKDVELRCDPISGHTALYWYRQSLGQGLEFLIYFQGNSAPDKSGLPSDRFSAERTGGSVSTLTIQRTQQEDSAVYLCASSLFRGSNEAFFGQGTRLTVV.

CDR3 nucleotide sequence: TGTGCCAGCAGCCAAGGGGACGGGGGTGGAAACACCATATATTTT. Its protein is CASSQGDGGGNTIYF. This chain joins TRBV3-1 and TRBJ1-3; TRBD1 might be the D (5 bases). CDR1 is LGHDT, CDR2 YNNKEL, per germline (reference sequence). The V end was cut by 1 base, the J end by 3 bases, with 10 bases between. This CDR3 is 15 amino acids long.

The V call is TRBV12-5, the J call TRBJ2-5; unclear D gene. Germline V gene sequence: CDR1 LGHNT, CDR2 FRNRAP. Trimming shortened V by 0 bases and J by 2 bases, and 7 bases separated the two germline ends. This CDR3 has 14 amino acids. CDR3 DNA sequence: TGTGCTAGTGGTTTGGTAGGTGGACAAGAGACCCAGTACTTC. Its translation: CASGLVGGQETQYF.

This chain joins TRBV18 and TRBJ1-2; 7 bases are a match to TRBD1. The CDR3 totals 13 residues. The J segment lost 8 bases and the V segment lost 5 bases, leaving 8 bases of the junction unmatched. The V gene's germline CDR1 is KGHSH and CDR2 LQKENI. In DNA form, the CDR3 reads TGTGCCAGCTCAGCCGACAGGGCCGACGGCTACACCTTC. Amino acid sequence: CASSADRADGYTF.